The 4 T cell receptor beta chains below come from one sample, sequenced in a study of blood T cell repertoires in COVID-19. This table comes from immunoSEQ multiplex PCR, and its TCRdb copy is limited to in-frame clones, with some not included. This repertoire shows roughly 59,000 clones, 60% to 80% found once; its top ten account for around 13%. Sample: peripheral blood. These receptors came from a man older than 75 with acute or convalescent COVID-19.

The chain uses TRBV5-4 and TRBJ2-7; TRBD2 matches 8 bases. This CDR3 contains 14 residues. Germline V gives CDR1 SGHNT, CDR2 YYREEE (reference sequence). V lost 0 bases to trimming and J lost 6 bases; unmatched junction nucleotides: 5. CDR3 nucleotides: TGTGCCAGCAGCTTGGCGGGAGGGTCGGTCGAGCAGTACTTC. Translated, it gives CASSLAGGSVEQYF.

This chain connects TRBV5-4 to TRBJ2-5; TRBD2 agrees at 7 bases. CDR3 length: 17 residues. V lost 3 bases to trimming and J lost 0 bases; unmatched junction nucleotides: 11. The germline gives CDR1 SGHNT, CDR2 YYREEE (reference sequence). The DNA of the CDR3 is TGTGCCAGCAGCTCAGGACTAGACTCCCCGTACCAAGAGACCCAGTACTTC. Translating gives CASSSGLDSPYQETQYF.

The chain uses TRBV2 and TRBJ2-7; 7 bases fit TRBD1. The J segment lost 2 bases and the V segment lost 6 bases, leaving 4 bases of the junction unmatched. CDR1 and CDR2 from the germline V gene are SNHLY and FYNNEI. The CDR3 runs to 13 residues. CDR3 protein: CASRGDRAYEQYF. DNA of the CDR3: TGTGCCAGCAGGGGTGACAGGGCCTACGAGCAGTACTTC.

The DNA for the CDR3 is TGTGCCAGCAGCTTGGGGGCGGCATACAATGAGCAGTTCTTC. Its protein product is CASSLGAAYNEQFF. The chain carries TRBV7-3 and TRBJ2-1; D possibly corresponds to TRBD1 (6 bases). Trimming pared 3 bases from V and 4 bases from J, leaving 10 bases between. The CDR3 spans 14 residues. CDR1 SGHTA and CDR2 FQGTGA come from the germline V gene.